The 4 T cell receptor beta chains in this list originate from one sample, sequenced in a study of molecular identifiers for immune sequencing clone quantification. TCRdb independently ran MiXCR on the PCR reads; one entry per CDR3 protein. The table includes under 15,000 distinct CDR3 sequences, roughly 15% detected once. Sequencing input: naive CD8+ T cells from blood, with Jurkat cell RNA spiked in. Subset meaning: FACS-sorted CD8+CD4-CCR7+CD45RA+ naive T cells. Receptor source: a human donor in good health. Some libraries in this study had Jurkat cell RNA spiked in.

About this clonotype: One base away lies a much larger clone, so this may be a sequencing read error. The chain couples TRBV6-6 to TRBJ1-1; D is possibly TRBD1 (5 bases). This CDR3 comprises 15 residues. The germline V and J ends were trimmed by 2 bases and 10 bases, with 20 bases remaining between them. The germline V gene encodes CDR1 MNHNY and CDR2 SVGAGI (reference sequence). Here the CDR3 reads CASSYTGVGTIAAFF. The DNA for the CDR3 is TGTGCCAGCAGTTACACCGGGGTCGGGACCATTGCAGCTTTCTTT.

This clonotype is classed as medium-sized. V and J are TRBV28 and TRBJ2-3; 10 nucleotides agree with TRBD2. The CDR3 spans 19 residues. Germline trimming cut 0 bases from V and 1 base from J; bases unmatched to any gene: 10. Germline V gene data show CDR1 as MDHEN and CDR2 as SYDVKM. This chain's CDR3 is CASSLWVTLAGAGTDTQYF. The CDR3 DNA reads TGTGCCAGCAGTTTATGGGTGACTCTAGCGGGAGCAGGCACAGATACGCAGTATTTT.

This clonotype is medium-sized (0.01 to 0.1%) within its sample. The chain carries TRBV29-1 and TRBJ1-1; 7 bases align to TRBD1. This CDR3 contains 16 residues. V trimming: 5 bases; J trimming: 3 bases; junction bases outside the gene matches: 15. Germline V gene lookup returns CDR1 SQVTM and CDR2 ANQGSEA. Here the CDR3 reads CSVRLVQGGSDTEAFF. CDR3 nucleotides: TGCAGCGTTCGGCTAGTCCAAGGGGGCTCGGACACTGAAGCTTTCTTT.

With regard to this clonotype: A much more abundant neighbour one base away suggests this may be a read error. V usage is TRBV27 and J usage is TRBJ2-2; D possibly corresponds to TRBD2 (5 bases). The CDR3 covers 12 residues. Germline assignment: CDR1 MNHEY and CDR2 SMNVEV (reference sequence). CDR3 DNA: TGTGCCAGCAGTTTAAACACCGGGGAGCTGCTTTTT. As protein: CASSLNTGELLF.